One and the same sample provided the 14 T cell receptor beta chains below, sequenced in a study of T cell responses to AZD1222 COVID-19 vaccine. The method was immunoSEQ multiplex PCR; TCRdb's version includes in-frame clones alone and lacks a portion of them. Counted here are 72,000 or so clones, roughly nine tenths occurring once; the ten biggest clones make up roughly 28%. Sequencing used peripheral blood, obtained 28 days after the second AZD1222 dose. These receptors were collected from an adult who received the AZD1222 COVID-19 vaccine.

This rearrangement joins TRBV7-9 to TRBJ1-2; a weak D match, TRBD1 (5 bases). V dropped 6 bases and J dropped 4 bases, with 15 bases sitting between them. CDR3 length equals 14 residues. CDR1 and CDR2 (germline): SEHNR, FQNEAQ (reference sequence). The CDR3 here is CASSSDRSGYGYTF. The CDR3 DNA is TGTGCCAGCAGTTCTGACAGATCCGGCTATGGCTACACCTTC.

This clone has just a few counts. This chain joins TRBV5-5 and TRBJ2-3, with TRBD2 as a possible D gene (5 bases). Trimming pared 4 bases from V and 0 bases from J, leaving 21 bases between. Germline values: CDR1 SGHKS, CDR2 YYEKEE (reference sequence). This CDR3 region has 18 residues. CDR3 loop: CASSLTTWGDPSTDTQYF. CDR3 bases: TGTGCCAGCAGCCTGACCACCTGGGGAGACCCAAGCACAGATACGCAGTATTTT.

The chain carries TRBV6-1 and TRBJ1-6; D gene uncertain. The CDR3 length is 13 residues. Trimming shortened V by 1 base and J by 7 bases, and 5 bases separated the two germline ends. Germline V lookup: CDR1 MNHNS, CDR2 SASEGT. CDR3 sequence: CASSEGENSPLHF. Here the CDR3 DNA reads TGTGCCAGCAGTGAAGGGGAAAATTCACCCCTCCACTTT.

This clone was recorded only once. The V and J genes are TRBV28 and TRBJ1-1; TRBD1 might be the D (5 bases). The V end was cut by 3 bases, the J end by 0 bases, with 11 bases between. CDR1 and CDR2 (germline): MDHEN, SYDVKM. The CDR3 loop spans 15 amino acids. The CDR3 sequence: CASSFGGLLNTEAFF. In DNA, the CDR3 is TGTGCCAGCAGTTTCGGGGGTCTTCTGAACACTGAAGCTTTCTTT.

V gene TRBV6-2 or TRBV6-3 combines with J gene TRBJ2-1; 7 bases align to TRBD2. Trimming removed 5 bases from V and 9 bases from J; junction bases left unmatched: 7. The CDR3 spans 13 residues. Germline CDR1 MNHEY, CDR2 SVGEGT. The CDR3 protein is CASSQRTSREQFF. CDR3 DNA: TGTGCCAGCAGTCAAAGGACTAGTCGTGAGCAGTTCTTC.

The chain couples TRBV2 to TRBJ2-1; D is perhaps TRBD1 or TRBD2 (5 bases each). The V gene's germline CDR1 is SNHLY and CDR2 FYNNEI. V was pared by 7 bases and J by 1 base, with 17 bases between. This CDR3 has 16 amino acids. Here the CDR3 DNA reads TGTGCCAGCACCCAGGTAGGGGACGAATCCTACAATGAGCAGTTCTTC. This encodes CASTQVGDESYNEQFF.

The genes are TRBV28 and TRBJ1-5; 7 nucleotides match TRBD1. V shed 3 bases and J 4 bases; nucleotides not matched to a gene: 6. CDR3 length: 15 amino acids. CDR1 is MDHEN, CDR2 SYDVKM, per germline. The CDR3 nucleotides read TGTGCCAGCAGTTTGCCGTCGGGACAGAATCAGCCCCAGCATTTT. Encoded protein: CASSLPSGQNQPQHF.

The rearrangement joins TRBV10-3 to TRBJ1-6; D unclear. Germline V CDR1 and CDR2: ENHRY, SYGVKD. Between the trimmed V and J ends, which lost 8 bases and 6 bases, there was a span of 2 bases. The CDR3 loop spans 10 amino acids. The CDR3 nucleotides read TGTGCCATCGGTAATTCACCCCTCCACTTT. Its translation is CAIGNSPLHF.

V and J are TRBV5-8 and TRBJ2-3; 8 nucleotides align to TRBD2. Germline values: CDR1 SGHTS, CDR2 YDEGEE. This CDR3 is 12 amino acids long. V lost 1 base and J lost 10; bases outside the gene matches: 2. The CDR3 DNA follows: TGTGCCAGCAGCTTGTTGACTAGCGCGCAGTATTTT. This encodes CASSLLTSAQYF.

The gene calls are TRBV7-9 and TRBJ1-2; D is uncertain. Germline V CDR1 and CDR2: SEHNR, FQNEAQ (reference sequence). The length of the CDR3 is 14 residues. V was cut by 5 bases and J by 3 bases, with 13 bases left in between. The CDR3 DNA follows: TGTGCCAGCAGCCCCAATCCGGGAGACTATGGCTACACCTTC. Protein product: CASSPNPGDYGYTF.

The rearrangement uses TRBV28 and TRBJ1-4, with 9 positions matching TRBD1. This CDR3 has 16 amino acids. V lost 5 bases to trimming and J lost 0 bases; unmatched junction nucleotides: 4. Germline V CDR1 and CDR2: MDHEN, SYDVKM. CDR3 region: CASSRDRVATNEKLFF. In DNA form, the CDR3 reads TGTGCCAGCAGTAGGGACAGGGTGGCAACTAATGAAAAACTGTTTTTT.

This clone appeared once. The chain is built from TRBV2 and TRBJ2-7, with no clear D. Germline V CDR1 and CDR2: SNHLY, FYNNEI. This CDR3 is built from 12 residues. Trimming cost V 3 bases and J 1 base, with 4 bases left between them. CDR3 loop: CASSEQSYEQYF. The DNA for the CDR3 is TGTGCCAGCAGTGAGCAGTCCTACGAGCAGTACTTC.

The chain links TRBV5-1 to TRBJ2-7, with D possibly matching TRBD2 (5 bases). V gave up 4 bases and J gave up 5 bases, with 19 bases separating them. There are 15 residues in the CDR3. Germline values: CDR1 SGHRS, CDR2 YFSETQ. This CDR3 is CASSPSGGSLNEQYF. The CDR3 coding sequence is TGCGCCAGCAGCCCATCCGGTGGGAGTCTCAACGAGCAGTACTTC.

This sequence joins TRBV25-1 and TRBJ1-2, with D possibly being TRBD1 (6 bases). Germline V gene lookup returns CDR1 MGHDK and CDR2 SYGVNS. The CDR3 covers 15 residues. V gave up 2 bases and J gave up 4 bases, with 14 bases separating them. CDR3 nucleotides: TGTGCCAGCAGTGAAGGCTGGGGGGCGAGCTATGGCTACACCTTC. Encoded protein: CASSEGWGASYGYTF.